This passage covers 27 T cell receptor beta chains from one sample sequenced in a study of blood T cell repertoires in COVID-19. TCRdb keeps only in-frame clones here, not all; method: immunoSEQ multiplex PCR. The sample comprises 76,000 or so clones, approximately 90% of which are singletons, and about 6% rests with the top ten. The sequenced sample consisted of peripheral blood. Receptors originate from a human donor in a cohort sampled during active COVID-19.

The chain couples TRBV9 to TRBJ2-3, with D possibly being TRBD1 (5 bases). CDR3 length: 13 residues. V was cut by 0 bases and J by 5 bases, with 7 bases left in between. Germline CDR1 reads SGDLS; CDR2 reads YYNGEE. CDR3 in amino acids: CASSVGRGDTQYF. The CDR3 DNA is TGTGCCAGCAGCGTAGGAAGGGGAGATACGCAGTATTTT. Full variable domain (outside the CDR3, taken from reference TRBV9 and TRBJ2-3): DSGVTQTPKHLITATGQRVTLRCSPRSGDLSVYWYQQSLDQGLQFLIQYYNGEERAKGNILERFSAQQFPDLHSELNLSSLELGDSALYFCASSVGRGDTQYFGPGTRLTVL.

V gene TRBV6-5 combines with J gene TRBJ1-5; 8 bases match TRBD1. Losses at the gene ends were 7 bases for V and 7 bases for J; bases not matched to a gene: 12. The germline CDR1 and CDR2 sequences are MNHEY and SVGAGI. The CDR3 extends over 15 amino acids. The CDR3 here is CASKRVAGGQQPQHF. The CDR3 bases are TGTGCCAGCAAACGCGTGGCAGGGGGCCAACAGCCCCAGCATTTT.

The rearrangement links TRBV3-1 (or the pseudogene TRBV3-2) to TRBJ2-5, with D possibly TRBD1 on 7 matching bases. The V end lost 11 bases, the J end lost 2 bases, and 12 bases lay between the germline ends. Germline assignment: CDR1 LGHDT and CDR2 YNNKEL (reference sequence). The CDR3 runs to 12 residues. The CDR3 sequence is CASGGLQETQYF. The CDR3 bases are TGTGCCTCAGGGGGACTGCAAGAGACCCAGTACTTC.

The chain has TRBV10-1 and TRBJ1-4; D is undetermined. Germline lookup yields CDR1 WNHNN and CDR2 SYGVQD (reference sequence). Trimming cost V 6 bases and J 4 bases, with 9 bases left between them. The CDR3 has 13 residues. The CDR3 DNA reads TGCGCCAGCAGGACACCCCATAATGAAAAACTGTTTTTT. The encoded protein is CASRTPHNEKLFF.

This chain connects TRBV2 to TRBJ2-2, with unresolved D. V dropped 7 bases and J dropped 1 base, with 16 bases sitting between them. This CDR3 is 16 amino acids long. Germline V gene sequence: CDR1 SNHLY, CDR2 FYNNEI. CDR3 region: CASISNPPGNTGELFF. CDR3 DNA sequence: TGTGCCAGCATAAGTAACCCCCCCGGGAACACCGGGGAGCTGTTTTTT.

This clone was recorded only once. The chain carries TRBV3-1 (or the pseudogene TRBV3-2) and TRBJ2-3; TRBD2 agrees at 14 bases. This CDR3 is built from 19 residues. Germline trimming cut 4 bases from V and 7 bases from J; bases unmatched to any gene: 16. Germline V CDR1 and CDR2: LGHDT, YNNKEL (reference sequence). The CDR3 sequence: CASSPARLAGGPVGNTQYF. CDR3 nucleotides: TGTGCCAGCAGCCCGGCACGACTAGCGGGGGGGCCGGTGGGAAATACGCAGTATTTT.

The rearrangement joins TRBV27 to TRBJ1-1; a weak D match, TRBD1 (5 bases). V was cut by 6 bases and J by 4 bases, with 12 bases left in between. There are 13 residues in the CDR3. From germline, CDR1 is MNHEY and CDR2 SMNVEV (reference sequence). Here the CDR3 DNA reads TGTGCCAGCAGGGGGGGACTTCGCACTGAAGCTTTCTTT. Translated, it gives CASRGGLRTEAFF.

CDR3 bases: TGTGCCAGTAGGGTCCGGGACACGGCCCATCAGCCCCAGCATTTT. Translation gives CASRVRDTAHQPQHF. The rearrangement uses TRBV19 and TRBJ1-5, with D perhaps matching TRBD1 (6 bases). The CDR3 totals 15 residues. Germline V lookup: CDR1 LNHDA, CDR2 SQIVND (reference sequence). Between the trimmed V and J ends, which lost 6 bases and 5 bases, there was a span of 17 bases.

The chain joins TRBV5-1 to TRBJ2-7; 12 bases map to TRBD2. Germline V gene sequence: CDR1 SGHRS, CDR2 YFSETQ. V gave up 5 bases and J gave up 2 bases; unmatched junction bases: 5. CDR3 size: 15 residues. CDR3 protein: CASRTTSGGTYEQYF. The DNA of the CDR3 is TGCGCCAGCAGGACTACTAGCGGGGGGACCTACGAGCAGTACTTC.

CDR3 bases: TGTGCATACGGGAGGGCCTACAATGAGCAGTTCTTC. It is translated as CAYGRAYNEQFF. The chain carries TRBV28 and TRBJ2-1; 8 positions match TRBD2. Looked up from germline, CDR1 is MDHEN and CDR2 is SYDVKM. The CDR3 is 12 amino acids.

The rearrangement links TRBV6-5 to TRBJ1-2; no clear D. V shed 0 bases and J shed 1 base, with 6 bases lying between them. The CDR3 length is 14 residues. Germline V gene sequence: CDR1 MNHEY, CDR2 SVGAGI. The CDR3 reads CASSYSPVNYGYTF. The CDR3 DNA follows: TGTGCCAGCAGTTACTCGCCGGTTAACTATGGCTACACCTTC.

The V gene is TRBV6-5, the J gene TRBJ2-3; D is unresolved. Trimming pared 6 bases from V and 2 bases from J, leaving 3 bases between. From germline, CDR1 is MNHEY and CDR2 SVGAGI. CDR3 length equals 11 residues. CDR3 sequence (DNA): TGTGCCAGCAGGTACACAGATACGCAGTATTTT. It codes for CASRYTDTQYF.

CDR3 nucleotide sequence: TGTGCCAGCAGTCCGGACTGGAATCAGCCCCAGCATTTT. It specifies CASSPDWNQPQHF. The genes are TRBV7-2 and TRBJ1-5, with unresolved D. This CDR3 is built from 13 residues. V lost 6 bases to trimming and J lost 4 bases, with 10 bases between them. Per germline, CDR1 SGHTA and CDR2 FQGNSA.

V gene TRBV7-3 combines with J gene TRBJ1-2; a possible D gene is TRBD1 (6 bases). CDR3 size: 13 residues. In germline, CDR1 is SGHTA, CDR2 FQGTGA. V was shortened by 5 bases and J by 2 bases, with 9 bases between the two germline ends. This chain's CDR3 is CASSPGENYGYTF. The CDR3 coding sequence is TGTGCCAGCAGCCCAGGGGAAAACTATGGCTACACCTTC.

The V gene is TRBV5-4, the J gene TRBJ1-3, with unresolved D. V was clipped by 0 bases and J by 0 bases, with 7 bases between them. Per germline, CDR1 SGHNT and CDR2 YYREEE (reference sequence). The CDR3 totals 15 residues. CDR3 nucleotides: TGTGCCAGCAGCTTGGACAGCCTCTCTGGAAACACCATATATTTT. It is translated as CASSLDSLSGNTIYF.

The chain carries TRBV6-6 and TRBJ1-1; 10 positions agree with TRBD1. The CDR3 totals 13 residues. Losses at the gene ends were 2 bases for V and 8 bases for J; bases not matched to a gene: 2. The germline V gene encodes CDR1 MNHNY and CDR2 SVGAGI (reference sequence). This CDR3 is CASSYRTGGEAFF. DNA of the CDR3: TGTGCCAGCAGTTACAGGACAGGGGGGGAAGCTTTCTTT.

This clone was seen once. The chain is built from TRBV6-5 and TRBJ1-2; TRBD1 is a possible D gene (5 bases). V lost 2 bases and J lost 8, with 12 bases in between. This CDR3 is 13 amino acids long. CDR1 and CDR2 (germline): MNHEY, SVGAGI. CDR3 in amino acids: CASSYVQGEGYTF. Written as DNA, the CDR3 is TGTGCCAGCAGTTACGTTCAGGGTGAAGGCTACACCTTC.

This chain links TRBV5-1 with TRBJ2-1, with 7 bases lining up with TRBD2. This CDR3 has 15 residues. V trimming: 4 bases; J trimming: 7 bases; junction bases outside the gene matches: 11. Germline V gene lookup returns CDR1 SGHRS and CDR2 YFSETQ. The CDR3 nucleotides read TGCGCCAGCAGCGTCAGCGGGGCCTCGGGGAATGAGCAGTTCTTC. This encodes CASSVSGASGNEQFF.

This clone was seen just once. The V and J genes are TRBV6-5 and TRBJ2-1, with D perhaps matching TRBD1 (5 bases). CDR1 is MNHEY, CDR2 SVGAGI, per germline. This CDR3 has 13 amino acids. V lost 6 bases and J lost 4, with 10 bases in between. The CDR3 sequence: CASRVTEYNEQFF. The CDR3 DNA reads as TGTGCCAGCAGGGTGACAGAGTACAATGAGCAGTTCTTC.

The rearrangement uses TRBV4-2 and TRBJ2-1; D is perhaps TRBD1 (6 bases). V was pared by 4 bases and J by 10 bases, with 23 bases between. Germline CDR1 LGHNA, CDR2 YNFKEQ. The CDR3 runs to 16 residues. CDR3: CASSPLGAVRTGEQFF. The CDR3 nucleotides read TGTGCCAGCAGCCCTCTAGGGGCCGTTCGCACAGGGGAGCAGTTCTTC.

The rearrangement uses TRBV5-1 and TRBJ2-3, with 7 bases identical to TRBD2. The CDR3 runs to 16 residues. Germline V lookup: CDR1 SGHRS, CDR2 YFSETQ. J was trimmed by 0 bases and V by 1 base; bases with no gene match: 5. The CDR3 DNA sequence: TGCGCCAGCAGCTTGATCCGCGGGGGAAGCACAGATACGCAGTATTTT. Its translation is CASSLIRGGSTDTQYF.

The chain couples TRBV5-1 to TRBJ2-3; perhaps TRBD2 as D (5 bases). CDR3 length: 16 amino acids. The germline V and J ends were trimmed by 0 bases and 1 base, with 12 bases remaining between them. Germline CDR1 and CDR2: SGHRS and YFSETQ. The CDR3 loop is CASSLGEGSGTDTQYF. CDR3 nucleotide sequence: TGCGCCAGCAGCTTGGGCGAGGGATCCGGCACAGATACGCAGTATTTT.

The rearrangement uses TRBV5-1 and TRBJ1-1, with D possibly matching TRBD1 (6 bases). The CDR3 runs 14 residues. Germline assignment: CDR1 SGHRS and CDR2 YFSETQ. V was shortened by 0 bases and J by 5 bases, with 11 bases between the two germline ends. CDR3 nucleotide sequence: TGCGCCAGCAGCTTGGGTCCAGGGGCGACTGAAGCTTTCTTT. Protein: CASSLGPGATEAFF.

The J gene is TRBJ1-1, the V gene TRBV15; D not certain. The V gene's germline CDR1 is LNHNV and CDR2 YYDKDF (reference sequence). CDR3 length equals 15 residues. V gave up 0 bases and J gave up 5 bases, with 13 bases separating them. CDR3 protein: CATSREIAIGTEAFF. CDR3 DNA: TGTGCCACCAGCAGAGAGATAGCTATAGGAACTGAAGCTTTCTTT.

The chain couples TRBV9 to TRBJ2-7; 11 nucleotides match TRBD2. Germline V lookup: CDR1 SGDLS, CDR2 YYNGEE. There are 16 residues in the CDR3. V lost 0 bases, J lost 5 bases, and 7 bases stayed unmatched. The CDR3 DNA follows: TGTGCCAGCAGCGTAGCGTCTAGCGGGGGGAGCCACGAGCAGTACTTC. Translating it yields CASSVASSGGSHEQYF.

This clone was recorded a few times. This chain joins TRBV9 and TRBJ1-3; D uncertain. Germline-derived CDR1 and CDR2 are SGDLS and YYNGEE. The V end lost 4 bases, the J end lost 4 bases, and 6 bases lay between the germline ends. This CDR3 has 12 amino acids. CDR3 nucleotide sequence: TGTGCCAGCAGCCCACGGGGAAACACCATATATTTT. The encoded protein is CASSPRGNTIYF.

The V call is TRBV7-3, the J call TRBJ2-5; TRBD1 agrees at 9 bases. Germline CDR1 is SGHTA and CDR2 is FQGTGA. Trimming removed 4 bases from V and 4 bases from J; junction bases left unmatched: 4. This CDR3 is 14 amino acids long. CDR3 amino acids: CASSSTGGRETQYF. CDR3 nucleotide sequence: TGTGCCAGCAGCTCGACAGGGGGGAGAGAGACCCAGTACTTC.